This T cell receptor beta chain was sequenced during a study of T cell responses to AZD1222 COVID-19 vaccine. Sequencing was performed with immunoSEQ multiplex PCR; in TCRdb, only in-frame clones are kept and a portion is missing. This table holds 120,000 to 150,000 clones, 80% to 95% found once. Germline CDR1 and CDR2: SGHNT and YYREEE (reference sequence). This CDR3 comprises 15 residues. After removal of 4 bases from V and 3 bases from J, the junction contained 8 bases not matched to a gene. This chain connects TRBV5-4 to TRBJ1-2; TRBD1 aligns across 8 bases. The source of this sequence is an adult in good health. The sequences come from peripheral blood, collected on day 0 of AZD1222 vaccination. As DNA, the CDR3 is TGTGCCAGCAGCCCCAACGGACAGGGCGACTATGGCTACACCTTC. As protein: CASSPNGQGDYGYTF.